The clone carrying this TCR beta chain was seen many times. Its cognate antigen is unknown. This sample was included in a study of T cells in Graves' hyperthyroidism and ophthalmopathy. Whole-study context: Peripheral blood collection took place at initial diagnosis, before any treatment. The study's findings and limits: Blood held most thyroid clonotypes expanded above 0.001 frequency. Onset of ophthalmopathy came a median 6.5 months after the model predicted it.

The length of the CDR3 is 14 residues. V was pared by 1 base and J by 0 bases, with 3 bases between. Germline V gene data show CDR1 as LGHDT and CDR2 as YNNKEL (reference sequence). The investigators amplified TCR beta CDR3 regions from RNA transcripts. A set of HTBI primers served as the primers for a first-round RT-PCR of the TCR CDR3. TCRdb independently ran MiXCR on the multiplex PCR reads; one entry per CDR3 protein. The table includes around 110,000 distinct CDR3 sequences, roughly 15% detected once. The chain combines TRBV3-1 with TRBJ1-4; D remains unclear. The origin of this receptor is a woman in her forties or fifties with Graves' hyperthyroidism. The sequenced sample was blood. DNA for the CDR3: TGTGCCAGCAGCCAAGCGACAACTAATGAAAAACTGTTTTTT. It yields the protein CASSQATTNEKLFF.